These 19 T cell receptor beta chains share one sample of origin, sequenced in a study of T cells after yellow fever vaccination. TCRdb re-derived calls from the 5' RACE reads in MiXCR, one entry per CDR3 protein. The sample includes under 550,000 distinct CDR3 sequences, 21% seen only once; the top ten take 16%. The sequenced sample was PBMCs, obtained more than 20 days after the first yellow fever vaccination. Source of these receptors: a man aged 18-30 years who received the YFV17D yellow fever vaccine.

This chain uses TRBV5-6 with TRBJ1-2; D unresolved. The V gene's germline CDR1 is SGHDT and CDR2 YYEEEE. Trimming pared 4 bases from V and 1 base from J, leaving 17 bases between. The CDR3 has 16 amino acids. The CDR3 bases are TGTGCCAGCAGCCTCGAGCAGGCGAATTTTAACTATGGCTACACCTTC. It translates to CASSLEQANFNYGYTF.

This clonotype was detected a few times. The chain links TRBV7-6 to TRBJ2-3; a possible D gene is TRBD1 (6 bases). Trimming took off 5 bases at V and 3 bases at J, with 12 bases between the two ends. The CDR3 has 14 amino acids. CDR1 SGHVS and CDR2 FNYEAQ come from the germline V gene. CDR3 residues: CASSHPRGTDTQYF. As DNA, the CDR3 is TGTGCCAGCAGCCACCCTAGGGGGACAGATACGCAGTATTTT.

This clonotype was counted a single time. The V call is TRBV5-1, the J call TRBJ2-7; 8 positions agree with TRBD1. Trimming took 4 bases from V and 6 from J; bases not matched to a gene: 9. CDR1 SGHRS and CDR2 YFSETQ come from the germline V gene. The CDR3 has 14 amino acids. The CDR3 reads CASSIGQGKGEQYV. The CDR3 DNA reads TGCGCCAGCAGCATAGGACAGGGAAAGGGCGAGCAGTACGTC.

The gene calls are TRBV7-9 and TRBJ2-7; D is uncertain. Germline lookup yields CDR1 SEHNR and CDR2 FQNEAQ (reference sequence). This CDR3 comprises 12 residues. V lost 7 bases and J lost 7, with 14 bases in between. The CDR3: CASTRLDVEQYF. CDR3 DNA: TGTGCCAGCACCCGACTGGATGTGGAGCAGTACTTC.

V usage is TRBV6-2 or TRBV6-3 and J usage is TRBJ1-2, with 7 positions matching TRBD1. The CDR3 extends over 16 amino acids. Germline-derived CDR1 and CDR2 are MNHEY and SVGEGT. Unmatched junction bases numbered 13, after V lost 6 bases and J lost 3 bases. CDR3 protein: CASSQLPLTGDYGYTF. The CDR3 DNA sequence: TGTGCCAGCAGCCAACTACCCCTAACAGGGGACTATGGCTACACCTTC.

The chain links TRBV7-9 to TRBJ2-7, with 7 bases matching TRBD1. J was trimmed by 2 bases and V by 5 bases; bases with no gene match: 6. The germline V gene has CDR1 SEHNR and CDR2 FQNEAQ (reference sequence). The CDR3 is made up of 14 amino acids. The CDR3 nucleotides read TGTGCCAGCAGCCCTTACAGGGGACCCTACGAGCAGTACTTC. It translates to CASSPYRGPYEQYF.

The rearrangement links TRBV30 to TRBJ1-2, with D unclear. The CDR3 length is 12 residues. Germline V gene sequence: CDR1 GTSNPN, CDR2 SVGIG (reference sequence). V was clipped by 2 bases and J by 2 bases, with 6 bases between them. As DNA, the CDR3 is TGTGCCTGGAGTCCGGACAACTATGGCTACACCTTC. Amino acid sequence: CAWSPDNYGYTF.

This chain's CDR3 is CASRDRGLTQYF. The CDR3 DNA sequence: TGTGCCAGCAGGGACAGGGGGCTTACCCAGTACTTC. The J gene is TRBJ2-5, the V gene TRBV6-6, with 11 bases lining up with TRBD1. The CDR3 contains 12 residues. Trimming at V came to 6 bases and at J to 8 bases, leaving 2 bases not matched to a gene. Germline lookup yields CDR1 MNHNY and CDR2 SVGAGI (reference sequence).

There are many counts of this clonotype. The genes are TRBV9 and TRBJ2-3; unclear D gene. Germline V gene lookup returns CDR1 SGDLS and CDR2 YYNGEE. V lost 1 base and J lost 1, with 10 bases in between. The CDR3 is 15 residues long. CDR3 sequence: CASSVSGSGTDTQYF. CDR3 coding DNA: TGTGCCAGCAGCGTAAGTGGGTCGGGCACAGATACGCAGTATTTT.

This clonotype has just a few counts. The chain couples TRBV12-3 or TRBV12-4 to TRBJ1-2; D call uncertain. The V end was cut by 6 bases, the J end by 6 bases, with 14 bases between. The length of the CDR3 is 13 residues. The CDR3: CASRPGVGDGYTF. CDR3 in DNA: TGTGCCAGCAGACCCGGGGTCGGAGATGGCTACACCTTC.

This clonotype appeared many times. J is TRBJ2-1 and V is TRBV5-1; D might be TRBD2 (6 bases). CDR1 and CDR2 (germline): SGHRS, YFSETQ. Trimming pared 0 bases from V and 5 bases from J, leaving 15 bases between. The CDR3 runs 16 residues. In nucleotides, the CDR3 is TGCGCCAGCAGCTTGGAGGGTAGCGGAATAGACAATGAGCAGTTCTTC. This gives the protein CASSLEGSGIDNEQFF.

This chain connects TRBV6-1 to TRBJ2-3; D ambiguous. Germline-derived CDR1 and CDR2 are MNHNS and SASEGT. The V end lost 6 bases, the J end lost 6 bases, and 16 bases lay between the germline ends. CDR3 length: 14 amino acids. CDR3 region: CASRTTFDGDTQYF. The DNA of the CDR3 is TGTGCCAGCAGAACGACCTTTGACGGGGATACGCAGTATTTT.

V and J are TRBV12-3 or TRBV12-4 and TRBJ2-7; D may be TRBD1 or TRBD2 (5 bases each). V was cut by 6 bases and J by 7 bases, with 19 bases left in between. The length of the CDR3 is 14 residues. CDR3 nucleotide sequence: TGTGCCAGCAGCCCTACTGGGGACGCTCGGGAGCAGTACTTC. Translating gives CASSPTGDAREQYF.

This clonotype came up many times. The chain uses TRBV5-5 and TRBJ2-7; no reliable D call. The germline V gene has CDR1 SGHKS and CDR2 YYEKEE (reference sequence). This CDR3 comprises 13 residues. The germline V and J ends were trimmed by 1 base and 2 bases, with 7 bases remaining between them. The CDR3 coding sequence is TGTGCCAGCAGCTTGCGTGAAGCCTACGAGCAGTACTTC. It specifies CASSLREAYEQYF.

This clonotype has a handful of counts. The chain employs TRBV4-3 and TRBJ1-1; 7 bases line up with TRBD1. Germline trimming cut 3 bases from V and 2 bases from J; bases unmatched to any gene: 6. The CDR3 consists of 15 residues. Germline V gives CDR1 LGHNA, CDR2 YSLEER. The CDR3 is CASSHADRANTEAFF. The CDR3 DNA reads TGCGCCAGCAGCCACGCTGACAGGGCCAACACTGAAGCTTTCTTT.

This chain connects TRBV7-6 to TRBJ1-4; D possibly corresponds to TRBD1 (6 bases). The V end lost 5 bases, the J end lost 5 bases, and 18 bases lay between the germline ends. The CDR3 has 16 residues. Per germline, CDR1 SGHVS and CDR2 FNYEAQ. The CDR3 DNA is TGTGCCAGCAGCGCCCTAGGTGTCAGGGGAAATGAAAAACTGTTTTTT. Translating gives CASSALGVRGNEKLFF.

This clonotype was seen many times. This chain uses TRBV5-1 with TRBJ1-1, with D possibly TRBD1 on 6 matching bases. Trimming removed 1 base at V and 5 bases at J, with 12 bases between. This CDR3 comprises 14 residues. Germline assignment: CDR1 SGHRS and CDR2 YFSETQ. The CDR3, as DNA: TGCGCCAGCAGCTTGCTCTCGGGGGCAACTGAAGCTTTCTTT. It translates to CASSLLSGATEAFF.

The gene calls are TRBV15 and TRBJ1-3; 7 bases match TRBD1. From germline, CDR1 is LNHNV and CDR2 YYDKDF (reference sequence). The junction had 9 bases not matched to a gene; V was cut back by 1 base and J by 0 bases. This CDR3 is built from 18 residues. The DNA of the CDR3 is TGTGCCACCAGCAGAGCGGTACAGGGGCCACTCTCTGGAAACACCATATATTTT. Translating it yields CATSRAVQGPLSGNTIYF. The whole variable domain, remainder taken from reference TRBV15 and TRBJ1-3, is DAMVIQNPRYQVTQFGKPVTLSCSQTLNHNVMYWYQQKSSQAPKLLFHYYDKDFNNEADTPDNFQSRRPNTSFCFLDIRSPGLGDTAMYLCATSRAVQGPLSGNTIYFGEGSWLTVV.

The J gene is TRBJ2-3, the V gene TRBV6-1; D may be TRBD1 (6 bases). The V end lost 7 bases, the J end lost 4 bases, and 15 bases lay between the germline ends. This CDR3 is 14 amino acids long. Germline V gene lookup returns CDR1 MNHNS and CDR2 SASEGT. CDR3 nucleotide sequence: TGTGCCAGCATCCCGACAGGCGACCCAGATACGCAGTATTTT. This encodes CASIPTGDPDTQYF.